The present entry profiles one T cell receptor beta chain with its context. The sample comes from a study of blood T cell repertoires in COVID-19. In the study overall: T cells, B-cell-depleted T cells, or PBMCs provided the cDNA or gDNA that served as material.

J lost 1 base, V lost 5 bases, and 4 bases had no gene match. CDR3 length: 16 amino acids. Germline V CDR1 and CDR2: SGHNT, YENEEA. TCRdb's table, derived via immunoSEQ multiplex PCR, lists solely in-frame clones and lacks some. Among over 100,000 clones listed, 65% to 90% were seen once. The chain joins TRBV11-3 to TRBJ2-2; 10 nucleotides line up with TRBD2. The TCR comes from an elderly man with acute or convalescent COVID-19. The sequencing sample was made of peripheral blood. This CDR3 is CASSPGTSVNTGELFF. The CDR3 DNA reads as TGTGCCAGCAGCCCCGGGACTAGCGTGAACACCGGGGAGCTGTTTTTT.